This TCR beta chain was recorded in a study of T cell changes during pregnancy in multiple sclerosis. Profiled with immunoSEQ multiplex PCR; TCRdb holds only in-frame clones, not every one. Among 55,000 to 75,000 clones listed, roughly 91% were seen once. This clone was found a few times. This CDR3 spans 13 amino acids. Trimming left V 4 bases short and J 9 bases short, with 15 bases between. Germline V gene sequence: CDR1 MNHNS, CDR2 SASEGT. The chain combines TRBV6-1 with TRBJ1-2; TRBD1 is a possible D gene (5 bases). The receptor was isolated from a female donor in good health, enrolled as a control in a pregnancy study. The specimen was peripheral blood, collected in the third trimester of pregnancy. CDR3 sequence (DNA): TGTGCCAGCAGTGGGGGCCTCCCGGGTCGCTACACCTTC. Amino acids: CASSGGLPGRYTF.